The 16 T cell receptor beta chains below come from one sample, sequenced in a study of T cells in localized non-small cell lung cancer. Measured with immunoSEQ multiplex PCR; TCRdb has only the in-frame clones, and not every one. The sample comprises roughly 20,000 clones, about nine tenths of which are singletons, and around 2.9% rests with the top ten. Material: peripheral blood, obtained before any cancer treatment. The receptors shown here come from a woman aged 35 to 69 with stage I lung adenocarcinoma.

This chain uses TRBV21-1 with TRBJ2-5; the D call in the table, TRBD1, was not verified against the DNA. TRBV21-1 is marked as a pseudogene. The CDR3 is 16 residues long. This CDR3 is CASSKVSGQSQETQYF. The DNA of the CDR3 is TGTGCCAGCAGCAAAGTGTCGGGACAGAGCCAAGAGACCCAGTACTTC.

The V gene is TRBV29-1, the J gene TRBJ2-7; 9 bases agree with TRBD1. The CDR3 has 15 residues. In germline, CDR1 is SQVTM, CDR2 ANQGSEA. V trimming: 0 bases; J trimming: 6 bases; junction bases outside the gene matches: 9. The DNA of the CDR3 is TGCAGCGTTGAAGAGAGCTCGGGACAGGGCCTCGAGCAGTACTTC. It translates to CSVEESSGQGLEQYF.

The chain links TRBV5-3 to TRBJ2-1; 12 nucleotides line up with TRBD1. TRBV5-3 is flagged as an ORF with uncertain function. CDR3 length equals 18 residues. The V gene end was trimmed by 6 bases and the J gene end by 0 bases; junction bases not matched to a gene: 10. CDR3 sequence reads: CARKGDRGPSSSYNEQFF. DNA of the CDR3: TGTGCCAGAAAAGGGGACAGGGGGCCCTCGAGCTCCTACAATGAGCAGTTCTTC.

The count of this clone is one. The V gene is TRBV27, the J gene TRBJ1-5; 7 bases are a match to TRBD1. The germline V gene encodes CDR1 MNHEY and CDR2 SMNVEV (reference sequence). V shed 6 bases and J 2 bases; nucleotides not matched to a gene: 10. The CDR3 has 16 amino acids. CDR3 nucleotides: TGTGCCAGCAGGGGTTCACAGGGGTCCCGCAATCAGCCCCAGCATTTT. This codes for CASRGSQGSRNQPQHF.

The chain carries TRBV28 and TRBJ1-1, with D possibly being TRBD1 (5 bases). Germline CDR1 MDHEN, CDR2 SYDVKM. The V gene lost 6 bases and the J gene lost 7 bases, with 15 bases spanning the gap. The CDR3 extends over 13 amino acids. Written as DNA, the CDR3 is TGTGCCAGCAGGAATCCGGGGCAGCTTGAAGCTTTCTTT. This codes for CASRNPGQLEAFF.

The chain recombines TRBV15 with TRBJ2-7; TRBD2 might be the D (5 bases). The CDR3 extends over 13 amino acids. CDR1 and CDR2 (germline): LNHNV, YYDKDF (reference sequence). V was cut by 0 bases and J by 7 bases, with 10 bases left in between. DNA for the CDR3: TGTGCCACCAGCAGAGATGGACGAGGGGAGCAGTACTTC. This encodes CATSRDGRGEQYF.

The chain employs TRBV7-2 and TRBJ2-7; D is perhaps TRBD1 or TRBD2 (5 bases each). Trimming took 2 bases from V and 0 from J, leaving 11 bases between them. Germline CDR1 reads SGHTA; CDR2 reads FQGNSA. CDR3 length: 15 residues. The CDR3 reads CASSLSGPTSYEQYF. CDR3 nucleotides: TGTGCCAGCAGCTTATCGGGACCCACCTCCTACGAGCAGTACTTC.

The rearrangement uses TRBV29-1 and TRBJ1-1; TRBD1 might be the D (6 bases). CDR3 size: 14 residues. V gave up 3 bases and J gave up 1 base, with 12 bases separating them. CDR1 and CDR2 from the germline V gene are SQVTM and ANQGSEA. CDR3: CSVDPQGQNTEAFF. CDR3 DNA sequence: TGCAGCGTTGACCCACAGGGCCAGAACACTGAAGCTTTCTTT.

The V call is TRBV7-6, the J call TRBJ2-7, with 8 bases lining up with TRBD1. Per the germline V gene, CDR1 is SGHVS and CDR2 is FNYEAQ. The trim removed 5 bases at V and 4 bases at J, leaving 7 bases unmatched. This CDR3 contains 14 residues. For the CDR3, the DNA is TGTGCCAGCAGCCAACGGACAGGGATGTACGAGCAGTACTTC. Amino acid sequence: CASSQRTGMYEQYF. The full variable domain, its missing parts supplied by reference TRBV7-6 and TRBJ2-7, is GAGVSQSPRYKVTKRGQDVALRCDPISGHVSLYWYRQALGQGPEFLTYFNYEAQQDKSGLPNDRFSAERPEGSISTLTIQRTEQRDSAMYRCASSQRTGMYEQYFGPGTRLTVT.

This clone appeared a single time. The genes are TRBV18 and TRBJ1-3; 12 bases match TRBD1. The CDR3 is 14 residues long. Looked up from germline, CDR1 is KGHSH and CDR2 is LQKENI. Germline trimming cut 3 bases from V and 9 bases from J; bases unmatched to any gene: 3. CDR3 protein: CASSPGQGAVTIYF. In DNA form, the CDR3 reads TGTGCCAGCTCACCGGGACAGGGGGCAGTCACCATATATTTT.

V and J are TRBV5-1 and TRBJ2-3; TRBD2 might be the D (6 bases). V was shortened by 2 bases and J by 2 bases, with 9 bases between the two germline ends. CDR1 is SGHRS, CDR2 YFSETQ, per germline. This CDR3 is built from 14 residues. The CDR3 loop is CASSLGGDTDTQYF. The CDR3 nucleotides are TGCGCCAGCAGCTTAGGCGGGGACACAGATACGCAGTATTTT.

The chain joins TRBV7-9 to TRBJ2-1; 7 bases line up with TRBD2. Germline CDR1 and CDR2: SEHNR and FQNEAQ (reference sequence). V was clipped by 0 bases and J by 3 bases; unmatched bases: 2. CDR3 size: 15 residues. CDR3 coding DNA: TGTGCCAGCAGCTTAGCGCCTAGCGGCTACAATGAGCAGTTCTTC. Translated: CASSLAPSGYNEQFF.

The CDR3 sequence is CASSVGREQGTQPQHF. As DNA, the CDR3 is TGTGCCAGCAGCGTAGGTAGGGAACAGGGGACTCAGCCCCAGCATTTT. V usage is TRBV9 and J usage is TRBJ1-5; TRBD1 agrees at 7 bases. CDR1 SGDLS and CDR2 YYNGEE come from the germline V gene. The V and J ends lost 0 bases and 6 bases, in that order; junction bases with no gene match: 9. The length of the CDR3 is 16 residues.

The chain carries TRBV6-5 and TRBJ2-1; D assignment may be TRBD1 or TRBD2 (5 bases each). This CDR3 contains 14 residues. The ends were cut back, 9 bases at V and 1 base at J, with 13 bases in the middle. Germline values: CDR1 MNHEY, CDR2 SVGAGI. CDR3 DNA: TGTGCCAGTCGAGGGACCGGTTCCTACAATGAGCAGTTCTTC. Protein product: CASRGTGSYNEQFF.

About this clone itself: Compared with germline, one end of the junction differs, possibly owing to a read error. The V gene is TRBV7-7, the J gene TRBJ2-5, with D maybe TRBD2 (6 bases). Germline assignment: CDR1 SSHAT and CDR2 FNYEAQ (reference sequence). The CDR3 extends over 13 amino acids. CDR3 nucleotides: TGTGCTAGCAGCTTAGCGGCGGGGGAGACCCAGTACTTC. It codes for CASSLAAGETQYF.

The CDR3 region has the DNA TGTGCCAGCAGGACCCCCCTCGTAGCGGGATTGGCGAACGAGCAGTACTTC. Protein: CASRTPLVAGLANEQYF. The chain couples TRBV2 to TRBJ2-7; 8 bases map to TRBD2. J lost 5 bases, V lost 6 bases, and 18 bases had no gene match. The CDR3 loop spans 17 amino acids. Germline V gene data show CDR1 as SNHLY and CDR2 as FYNNEI.